This TCR beta chain was sequenced in a study of blood T cell repertoires in COVID-19. Turning to the study itself: The cDNA or gDNA used as material had been derived from T cells, B-cell-depleted T cells, or PBMCs.

Here immunoSEQ multiplex PCR was the method, and the copy in TCRdb shows in-frame clones only, minus some. Of about 270,000 clones listed, 86% were seen once; the top ten hold about 8.6%. Germline V lookup: CDR1 SGDLS, CDR2 YYNGEE. Trimming stripped 3 bases from V and 5 bases from J, with 8 bases between. The CDR3 runs 12 residues. Sequences were obtained from peripheral blood. This TCR was sampled from a man aged 40-49 years with active or convalescent COVID-19. The chain uses TRBV9 and TRBJ1-1; D is perhaps TRBD1 (5 bases). In DNA, the CDR3 is TGTGCCAGCAGCGCACAGGAAACTGAAGCTTTCTTT. Protein: CASSAQETEAFF.